This T cell receptor (beta chain) was sequenced in a study of blood T cell dynamics during melanoma immunotherapy. General study points: The study could not tell melanoma-specific clones from general immune activation.

Each bulk PBMC sample had 300 to 350 ng DNA loaded. The data were produced by immunoSEQ multiplex PCR, yet TCRdb's version contains in-frame clones alone and is incomplete. This table holds about 12,000 clones, around nine tenths found once. V lost 0 bases and J lost 2; bases outside the gene matches: 3. This CDR3 is built from 15 residues. In germline, CDR1 is SGHDT, CDR2 YYEEEE. Concerning this clone itself: Antigen unknown.

Time point meaning: week 3, after first cycle of checkpoint inhibitor. Response was assessed by RECIST 1.1 at 12 weeks, except a couple of rapid progressors. Patients with prior systemic cancer treatment, concomitant immunosuppressants, or other active malignancies were excluded. Sample: blood, taken from a patient treated with checkpoint blockade. The chain employs TRBV5-6 and TRBJ2-5; 8 bases map to TRBD2. The sequence came from a human donor with melanoma. CDR3: CASSLAGGLQETQYF. The CDR3 nucleotides read TGTGCCAGCAGCTTGGCGGGAGGGTTGCAAGAGACCCAGTACTTC.